These T cell receptor beta chains were read from a single sample in a study of CD8 T cells in ankylosing spondylitis. TCRdb called the 5' RACE reads again in MiXCR, with one record for every CDR3 protein. Here the sample spans roughly 130,000 distinct CDR3 sequences, over 6.5% being singletons. Source material: blood, either unsorted or a sorted T cell fraction (not recorded which). The receptors stem from a male donor with ankylosing spondylitis or in good health (not recorded which). The CDR3 runs from the conserved cysteine through the conserved F or W. The D gene is left open where the match is weak. The size field is filled for only some rows; it gives once, few, many or a size class.

D gene	V gene	clone size	J gene	CDR3 DNA	CDR3 protein
-	TRBV19	-	TRBJ2-3	TGTGCCAGTACCATGGGGGGAGTGGCAGATACGCAGTATTTT	CASTMGGVADTQYF
TRBD2	TRBV20-1	many	TRBJ2-7	TGCAGTGCTAGTCGGACTAGCGGTACCTACGAGCAGTACTTC	CSASRTSGTYEQYF
-	TRBV7-9	many	TRBJ1-5	TGTGCCAGCAGCTTAAGGGGGGGATCGGGGCAGCCCCAGCATTTT	CASSLRGGSGQPQHF
-	TRBV5-5	many	TRBJ1-2	TGTGCCAGCAGCGAGTTAAGGAGTTATGGCTACACCTTC	CASSELRSYGYTF
-	TRBV7-9	many	TRBJ1-1	TGTGCCAGCAGCTTAGGAACAGTTATGAACACTGAAGCTTTCTTT	CASSLGTVMNTEAFF
-	TRBV9	many	TRBJ1-6	TGTGCCAGCAGCGTAGGGGCGGTGTCCTATAATTCACCCCTCCACTTT	CASSVGAVSYNSPLHF
-	TRBV27	many	TRBJ2-3	TGTGCCAGCAGTCCCACCAGGGATGGGGATACGCAGTATTTT	CASSPTRDGDTQYF
-	TRBV12-3/TRBV12-4	many	TRBJ2-1	TGTGCCAGCAGTTTGAGGGGGAATTTTATAAATGAGCAGTTCTTC	CASSLRGNFINEQFF
TRBD2	TRBV7-8	many	TRBJ2-3	TGTGCCAGCAGCTTGGGACTAGCGGGGCAATGGGTTACGCAGTATTTT	CASSLGLAGQWVTQYF
TRBD2	TRBV29-1	many	TRBJ2-7	TGCAGCGTTGGGTTGGCGGGAGGGCCCCACGAGCAGTACTTC	CSVGLAGGPHEQYF
TRBD2	TRBV28	many	TRBJ2-1	TGTGCCAGCAGTTTATTTCCTAGCGGGATCCGGTACAATGAGCAGTTCTTC	CASSLFPSGIRYNEQFF
TRBD2	TRBV27	many	TRBJ2-1	TGTGCCAGCAAAAGTTCGGCTAGCGGGAGGGAGGGAGATGAGCAGTTCTTC	CASKSSASGREGDEQFF
TRBD1	TRBV5-1	few	TRBJ1-2	TGCGCCAGCAGCTTGTCGGGACAGGGTGATGGAGGCTACACCTTC	CASSLSGQGDGGYTF
-	TRBV10-3	many	TRBJ1-1	TGTGCCATCAGCTCGAACACTGAAGCTTTCTTT	CAISSNTEAFF
-	TRBV7-8	many	TRBJ1-2	TGTGCCAGCGGATTAGTTCCTAACTATGGCTACACCTTC	CASGLVPNYGYTF
-	TRBV7-9	many	TRBJ1-2	TGTGCCAGCAGCTTCGGAGGACCTGGCTACACCTTC	CASSFGGPGYTF
-	TRBV5-1	many	TRBJ2-1	TGCGCCAGCAGCCTAGGGGGAGTTGGCTACAATGAGCAGTTCTTC	CASSLGGVGYNEQFF
-	TRBV5-5	many	TRBJ2-1	TGTGCCAGCAGCTTGGCCCTAGGGGGTGGCGATGAGCAGTTCTTC	CASSLALGGGDEQFF
-	TRBV12-3/TRBV12-4	few	TRBJ2-3	TGTGCCAGCAGTTTGGGGGTTATAGATACGCAGTATTTT	CASSLGVIDTQYF
-	TRBV29-1	many	TRBJ2-7	TGCAGCGTTGAACAGCTCTACGAGCAGTACTTC	CSVEQLYEQYF
-	TRBV7-8	many	TRBJ2-1	TGTGCCAGCAGCTTGGGTCGCGGGGCAGAGCGTGAGCAGTTCTTC	CASSLGRGAEREQFF
TRBD2	TRBV2	many	TRBJ2-3	TGTGCCAGCACCGGCCCCGCTAGCGGCTCCACAGATACGCAGTATTTT	CASTGPASGSTDTQYF
-	TRBV20-1	-	TRBJ1-3	TGCAGTGCTAGAGATCCGGGCCGAGGTGTGACTGGAAACACCATATATTTT	CSARDPGRGVTGNTIYF
-	TRBV28	many	TRBJ1-3	TGTGCCAGCAGCCACGGGGGGTCTGGAAACACCATATATTTT	CASSHGGSGNTIYF
TRBD1	TRBV6-1	many	TRBJ2-7	TGTGCCAGCACCTCGACTTGGGACAGCGGTTACGAGCAGTACTTC	CASTSTWDSGYEQYF
-	TRBV5-1	many	TRBJ1-3	TGCGCCAGCAGCTTGGACTTGAGCTCTGGAAACACCATATATTTT	CASSLDLSSGNTIYF
-	TRBV5-1	many	TRBJ1-5	TGCGCCAGCAGTCCGGACCCGGGTAGGGATCAGCCCCAGCATTTT	CASSPDPGRDQPQHF
-	TRBV5-1	many	TRBJ1-5	TGCGCCAGCAGCCTTTTGGGGGAAAATCAGCCCCAGCATTTT	CASSLLGENQPQHF
TRBD1	TRBV12-3/TRBV12-4	many	TRBJ2-1	TGTGCCAGCAGTTTTTCGGGCAGGGGGTCCTACAATGAGCAGTTCTTC	CASSFSGRGSYNEQFF
-	TRBV5-6	many	TRBJ2-2	TGTGCCAGCAGCTTGGGGCAGGTAACCGGGGAGCTGTTTTTT	CASSLGQVTGELFF
TRBD1	TRBV9	many	TRBJ2-5	TGTGCCAGCAGCCCCGAGGGGGCCATCCAAGAGACCCAGTACTTC	CASSPEGAIQETQYF
TRBD2	TRBV30	many	TRBJ2-1	TGTGCCTGGATCGGGGGGGCCTACAATGAGCAGTTCTTC	CAWIGGAYNEQFF
TRBD1	TRBV2	many	TRBJ1-5	TGTGCCAGTGGACAGGGCATGACGGAAATCAGCTCCCAGCATTTT	CASGQGMTEISSQHF
-	TRBV30	many	TRBJ1-5	TGTGCCTGGAGAGGAATGGACAGAGAAACTCAGCCCCAGCATTTT	CAWRGMDRETQPQHF
TRBD1	TRBV7-9	many	TRBJ2-1	TGTGCCAGCAGACCCGGACAGGGGGCGCCTGGTGAGCAGTTCTTC	CASRPGQGAPGEQFF
TRBD2	TRBV4-3	-	TRBJ2-3	TGCGCCAGCAGCCCATTTGGGACTAGCGGAATGGCAGATACGCAGTATTTT	CASSPFGTSGMADTQYF
TRBD1	TRBV12-3/TRBV12-4	many	TRBJ2-3	TGTGCCAGCAGTATCCCCGGACAGGGGGAAGGGGATACGCAGTATTTT	CASSIPGQGEGDTQYF
-	TRBV20-1	many	TRBJ2-3	TGCAGTGCTAGACGAGGGTCTGGTTCTAGCACAGATACGCAGTATTTT	CSARRGSGSSTDTQYF
-	TRBV10-3	many	TRBJ2-7	TGTGCCATCAGGGGGCAGATAATCCCCCACGAGCAGTACTTC	CAIRGQIIPHEQYF
-	TRBV7-2	many	TRBJ1-2	TGTGCCAGCAGCTTCTTTGCTAACTATGGCTACACCTTC	CASSFFANYGYTF
-	TRBV5-1	many	TRBJ2-5	TGCGCCAGCAGCTTGAATTCGGTAGCGGTACACCAAGAGACCCAGTACTTC	CASSLNSVAVHQETQYF
-	TRBV4-1	many	TRBJ2-1	TGCGCCAGCAGCCAAGGCGACAGCTCCTACAATGAGCAGTTCTTC	CASSQGDSSYNEQFF
-	TRBV7-9	-	TRBJ2-5	TGTGCCAGCAGCTTCATTGCTACGGAGACCCAGTACTTC	CASSFIATETQYF
-	TRBV7-7	many	TRBJ2-1	TGTGCTAGCAGCTTATCGGGCGGGACCTACAATGAGCAGTTCTTC	CASSLSGGTYNEQFF
-	TRBV6-5	many	TRBJ1-2	TGTGCCAGCAGTTACTCGATGCGGGGGGTCAACACCTTC	CASSYSMRGVNTF
TRBD1	TRBV12-3/TRBV12-4	-	TRBJ1-1	TGTGCCAGCAGGAGGGACAGGGGGCTCACTGAAGCTTTCTTT	CASRRDRGLTEAFF
-	TRBV12-3/TRBV12-4	-	TRBJ1-2	TGTGCCAGCAGTCCCTCAGACTCGGTTGGTGTGGGCTACACCTTC	CASSPSDSVGVGYTF
-	TRBV2	few	TRBJ1-3	TGTGCCAGCACCGCGACGGGCTTCTCTGGAAACACCATATATTTT	CASTATGFSGNTIYF
TRBD1	TRBV7-2	-	TRBJ1-2	TGTGCCAGCAGCTTAGCGCGGGCAGGGGGCGTAAGATATGGCTACACCTTC	CASSLARAGGVRYGYTF